This is a list of T cell receptor beta chains from one sample in a study of Graves' ophthalmopathy and Graves' hyperthyroidism. Each CDR3 protein is one row after TCRdb ran MiXCR on the multiplex PCR reads. The data show hundreds of thousands of distinct CDR3 sequences, 35% to 50% seen once. Specimen: peripheral blood. The receptor source for this set is an adult man with Graves' ophthalmopathy. Both conserved end residues are part of each CDR3. The D gene is left open where the match is weak. Clone sizes are given selectively: once, few, many, or a class where the clone is expanded.

d_gene,abundance,j_gene,v_gene,CDR3nt,CDR3aa
.,.,TRBJ1-3,TRBV29-1,TGCAGCGTCAGGGACGGAGGAAACACCATATATTTT,CSVRDGGNTIYF
TRBD1,many,TRBJ2-5,TRBV12-3/TRBV12-4,TGTGCCAGCAGCCAACACCCTGGGACAGGGAGCAAGACCCAGTACTTC,CASSQHPGTGSKTQYF
TRBD1,.,TRBJ1-2,TRBV24-1,TGTGCCACCAGTGATGACCCCTCAGGGGGCTTGGACTATGGCTACACCTTC,CATSDDPSGGLDYGYTF
TRBD1,few,TRBJ2-7,TRBV2,TGTGCCAGTGTACTACAGGGGACGGGAGAGCAGTACTTC,CASVLQGTGEQYF
TRBD1,.,TRBJ1-2,TRBV9,TGTGCCAGCAGCCGACCCGGGACAGGGGGTTTCGGCTACACCTTC,CASSRPGTGGFGYTF
.,.,TRBJ1-1,TRBV10-3,TGTGCCATCAGTGACGGTATTGAAGCTTTCTTT,CAISDGIEAFF
.,.,TRBJ2-1,TRBV7-9,TGTGCCAGCCAACCCAGTGCCGATGAGCAGTTCTTC,CASQPSADEQFF
TRBD1,.,TRBJ1-2,TRBV6-1,TGTGCCAGCAGTTCCGACAGGGGAAGGGCAGATTATGGCTACACCTTC,CASSSDRGRADYGYTF
.,few,TRBJ1-5,TRBV11-2,TGTGCCAGCAGCTTAGATGGATTAGGGGGGAGCAATCAGCCCCAGCATTTT,CASSLDGLGGSNQPQHF
.,many,TRBJ1-1,TRBV7-2,TGTGCCAGCAGCTTATGGAAGAACACTGAAGCTTTCTTT,CASSLWKNTEAFF
.,few,TRBJ1-5,TRBV2,TGTGCCGGGCAGGCTAGCAATCAGCCCCAGCATTTT,CAGQASNQPQHF
.,.,TRBJ1-2,TRBV25-1,TGTGCCAGCAGTGATGGCAGGGATGGCTACACCTTC,CASSDGRDGYTF
.,.,TRBJ1-6,TRBV19,TGTGCCAGTAGTGGTCAGGGATCGATTCAATCACCCCTCCACTTT,CASSGQGSIQSPLHF
.,many,TRBJ2-2,TRBV7-9,TGTGCCAGCAGCTTAGTCCGGGGGACCGGGGAGCTGTTTTTT,CASSLVRGTGELFF
.,many,TRBJ2-7,TRBV7-2,TGTGCCAGCAGCTTAGCGCTCAGCGGCACACCCGACGAGCAGTACTTC,CASSLALSGTPDEQYF
.,.,TRBJ1-4,TRBV3-1,TGTGCCAGCAGCCAACGAGCAACTAATGAAAAACTGTTTTTT,CASSQRATNEKLFF
.,many,TRBJ2-2,TRBV2,TGTGCCAGCAGTGGTCAGGGGTCGAACACCGGGGAGCTGTTTTTT,CASSGQGSNTGELFF
TRBD1,many,TRBJ1-2,TRBV5-1,TGCGCCAGCAGCTTCGGGACAGGGGTCAGGGGCTACACCTTC,CASSFGTGVRGYTF
.,.,TRBJ1-1,TRBV14,TGTGCCAGCTCACTAAGGGGAGCTAGCACTGAAGCTTTCTTT,CASSLRGASTEAFF
.,many,TRBJ2-5,TRBV7-6,TGTGCCAGCAGCTTAACGGGCTCCCAGTACTTC,CASSLTGSQYF
.,.,TRBJ2-5,TRBV6-9,TGTGCCAGCCAATGGGGAACGAAGACCCAGTACTTC,CASQWGTKTQYF
TRBD2,few,TRBJ2-2,TRBV20-1,TGCAGTGCTAGAGATCGGGGACTAGGAAACACCGGGGAGCTGTTTTTT,CSARDRGLGNTGELFF
.,few,TRBJ1-5,TRBV2,TGTGCCAGCAGTGAAGCGTTGGCCGGTCAGCCCCAGCATTTT,CASSEALAGQPQHF
.,.,TRBJ1-4,TRBV6-9,TGTGCCAGCAGTGAATATGGAGCTGGGGCGTCTAATGAAAAACTGTTTTTT,CASSEYGAGASNEKLFF
.,.,TRBJ1-2,TRBV19,TGTGCCAGTAGTACGGGACTAGCTAACTATGGCTACACCTTC,CASSTGLANYGYTF